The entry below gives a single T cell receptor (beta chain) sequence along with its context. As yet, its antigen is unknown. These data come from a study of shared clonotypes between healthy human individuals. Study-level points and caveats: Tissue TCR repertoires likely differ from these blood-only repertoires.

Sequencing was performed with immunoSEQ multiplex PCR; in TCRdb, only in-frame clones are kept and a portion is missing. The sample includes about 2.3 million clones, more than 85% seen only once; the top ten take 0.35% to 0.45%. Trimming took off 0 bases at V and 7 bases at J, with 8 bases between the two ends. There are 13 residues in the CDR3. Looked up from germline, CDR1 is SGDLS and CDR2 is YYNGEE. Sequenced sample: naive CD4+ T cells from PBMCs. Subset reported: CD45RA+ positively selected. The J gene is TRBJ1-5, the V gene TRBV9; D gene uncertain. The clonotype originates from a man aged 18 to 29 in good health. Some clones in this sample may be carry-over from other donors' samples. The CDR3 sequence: CASSVDPGQPQHF. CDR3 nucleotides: TGTGCCAGCAGCGTAGATCCAGGCCAGCCCCAGCATTTT.